Presented here are 7 T cell receptor beta chains from one specimen sequenced in a study of blood T cell repertoires in COVID-19 (TCRdb year 2020). Libraries were made using the immunoSEQ multiplex PCR assay. Sourced from immuneACCESS, this table was stored by TCRdb with only in-frame sequences that have V and J called. A share of the clones is absent; for the studies checked, an unresolved V gene accounts for under half, and the remainder has no known explanation. The sample has roughly 70,000 clones on record, 80% of them singletons. In total, the top ten clones hold approximately 18% of the sample. The sequencing input was peripheral blood. These receptors were obtained from a man between 65 and 85 years old who had recovered from COVID-19.

CDR3: CASSLDLQGAVSPLHF. The CDR3 nucleotides read TGTGCCAGCAGCTTGGACCTACAGGGGGCAGTTTCACCCCTCCACTTT. The chain couples TRBV5-4 to TRBJ1-6; 9 bases agree with TRBD1. CDR3 size: 16 residues. In germline, CDR1 is SGHNT, CDR2 YYREEE (reference sequence). V lost 0 bases, J lost 9 bases, and 7 bases stayed unmatched.

This clone showed up just a few times. This chain links TRBV2 with TRBJ2-5; D remains unclear. V lost 3 bases and J 2 bases, leaving 7 bases between the germline ends. The CDR3 contains 13 residues. Germline V gene data show CDR1 as SNHLY and CDR2 as FYNNEI. The CDR3 spells CASSDYRQETQYF. CDR3 sequence (DNA): TGTGCCAGCAGTGATTACAGACAAGAGACCCAGTACTTC.

The gene calls are TRBV28 and TRBJ1-5; D might be TRBD1 (5 bases). This CDR3 region has 16 residues. Germline CDR1 reads MDHEN; CDR2 reads SYDVKM. Trimming took off 4 bases at V and 0 bases at J, with 13 bases between the two ends. The CDR3 sequence is CASSSGAVYSNQPQHF. The CDR3 coding sequence is TGTGCCAGCAGTTCTGGGGCAGTTTATAGCAATCAGCCCCAGCATTTT.

The V gene is TRBV7-2, the J gene TRBJ2-5; no firm D call. Germline values: CDR1 SGHTA, CDR2 FQGNSA. This CDR3 contains 12 residues. V dropped 5 bases and J dropped 6 bases, with 10 bases sitting between them. The CDR3 is CASSPGHQTQYF. In nucleotides, the CDR3 is TGTGCCAGCAGCCCAGGCCACCAGACCCAGTACTTC.

J is TRBJ2-7 and V is TRBV15; D call uncertain. The CDR3 runs 15 residues. Germline assignment: CDR1 LNHNV and CDR2 YYDKDF (reference sequence). The V end was cut by 2 bases, the J end by 0 bases, with 11 bases between. Written as DNA, the CDR3 is TGTGCCACCAGCAGACCGACTGGCAGCTCCTACGAGCAGTACTTC. It specifies CATSRPTGSSYEQYF.

This chain connects TRBV6-5 to TRBJ2-1; a weak D match, TRBD2 (5 bases). Trimming took 7 bases from V and 5 from J, leaving 18 bases between them. This CDR3 spans 15 amino acids. The germline CDR1 and CDR2 sequences are MNHEY and SVGAGI. The DNA for the CDR3 is TGTGCCAGCATAAAAGGATCTCTCGGGGACAATGAGCAGTTCTTC. Its protein product is CASIKGSLGDNEQFF.

The genes are TRBV6-2 or TRBV6-3 and TRBJ2-1; 7 positions match TRBD2. This CDR3 has 15 residues. The junction had 9 bases not matched to a gene; V was cut back by 1 base and J by 9 bases. Germline V gene sequence: CDR1 MNHEY, CDR2 SVGEGT. The CDR3 reads CASSYLGEGLSEQFF. The CDR3 coding sequence is TGTGCCAGCAGTTACTTGGGGGAGGGCCTTAGTGAGCAGTTCTTC.